The 2 T cell receptor beta chains below were found in one sample sequenced in a study of radiotherapy plus CTLA-4 blockade in lung cancer. Profiled with immunoSEQ multiplex PCR; TCRdb holds only in-frame clones, not every one. The sample consists of about 87,000 clones, around 87% of them appearing once. This material consisted of peripheral blood, taken from a patient treated with radiotherapy plus ipilimumab. Every receptor here comes from a human donor with non-small cell lung cancer that progressed on radiotherapy plus ipilimumab.

The chain couples TRBV25-1 to TRBJ1-1; D is unresolved. The CDR3 runs to 15 residues. V was pared by 4 bases and J by 0 bases, with 12 bases between. In germline, CDR1 is MGHDK, CDR2 SYGVNS. The CDR3 sequence is CASSGLLGMNTEAFF. The CDR3 coding sequence is TGTGCCAGCAGTGGCCTGTTGGGCATGAACACTGAAGCTTTCTTT.

The chain carries TRBV5-1 and TRBJ1-4, with D perhaps TRBD1 (6 bases). Germline lookup yields CDR1 SGHRS and CDR2 YFSETQ. This CDR3 is 16 amino acids long. Trimming took off 1 base at V and 0 bases at J, with 10 bases between the two ends. The CDR3 sequence: CASSLQGFATNEKLFF. CDR3 DNA: TGCGCCAGCAGCTTGCAGGGGTTTGCAACTAATGAAAAACTGTTTTTT.